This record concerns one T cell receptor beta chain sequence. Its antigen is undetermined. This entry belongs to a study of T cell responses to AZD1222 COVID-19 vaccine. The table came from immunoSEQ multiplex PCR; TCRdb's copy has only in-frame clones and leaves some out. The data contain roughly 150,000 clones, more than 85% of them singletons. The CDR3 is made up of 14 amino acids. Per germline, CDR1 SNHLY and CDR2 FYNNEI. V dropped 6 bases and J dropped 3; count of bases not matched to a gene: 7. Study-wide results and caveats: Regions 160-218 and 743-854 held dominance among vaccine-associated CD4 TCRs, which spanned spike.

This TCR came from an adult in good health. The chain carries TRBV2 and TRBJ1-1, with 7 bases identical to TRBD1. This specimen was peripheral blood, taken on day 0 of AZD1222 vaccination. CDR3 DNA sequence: TGTGCCAGCAGGGCGACAGGGAAGGACACTGAAGCTTTCTTT. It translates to CASRATGKDTEAFF.